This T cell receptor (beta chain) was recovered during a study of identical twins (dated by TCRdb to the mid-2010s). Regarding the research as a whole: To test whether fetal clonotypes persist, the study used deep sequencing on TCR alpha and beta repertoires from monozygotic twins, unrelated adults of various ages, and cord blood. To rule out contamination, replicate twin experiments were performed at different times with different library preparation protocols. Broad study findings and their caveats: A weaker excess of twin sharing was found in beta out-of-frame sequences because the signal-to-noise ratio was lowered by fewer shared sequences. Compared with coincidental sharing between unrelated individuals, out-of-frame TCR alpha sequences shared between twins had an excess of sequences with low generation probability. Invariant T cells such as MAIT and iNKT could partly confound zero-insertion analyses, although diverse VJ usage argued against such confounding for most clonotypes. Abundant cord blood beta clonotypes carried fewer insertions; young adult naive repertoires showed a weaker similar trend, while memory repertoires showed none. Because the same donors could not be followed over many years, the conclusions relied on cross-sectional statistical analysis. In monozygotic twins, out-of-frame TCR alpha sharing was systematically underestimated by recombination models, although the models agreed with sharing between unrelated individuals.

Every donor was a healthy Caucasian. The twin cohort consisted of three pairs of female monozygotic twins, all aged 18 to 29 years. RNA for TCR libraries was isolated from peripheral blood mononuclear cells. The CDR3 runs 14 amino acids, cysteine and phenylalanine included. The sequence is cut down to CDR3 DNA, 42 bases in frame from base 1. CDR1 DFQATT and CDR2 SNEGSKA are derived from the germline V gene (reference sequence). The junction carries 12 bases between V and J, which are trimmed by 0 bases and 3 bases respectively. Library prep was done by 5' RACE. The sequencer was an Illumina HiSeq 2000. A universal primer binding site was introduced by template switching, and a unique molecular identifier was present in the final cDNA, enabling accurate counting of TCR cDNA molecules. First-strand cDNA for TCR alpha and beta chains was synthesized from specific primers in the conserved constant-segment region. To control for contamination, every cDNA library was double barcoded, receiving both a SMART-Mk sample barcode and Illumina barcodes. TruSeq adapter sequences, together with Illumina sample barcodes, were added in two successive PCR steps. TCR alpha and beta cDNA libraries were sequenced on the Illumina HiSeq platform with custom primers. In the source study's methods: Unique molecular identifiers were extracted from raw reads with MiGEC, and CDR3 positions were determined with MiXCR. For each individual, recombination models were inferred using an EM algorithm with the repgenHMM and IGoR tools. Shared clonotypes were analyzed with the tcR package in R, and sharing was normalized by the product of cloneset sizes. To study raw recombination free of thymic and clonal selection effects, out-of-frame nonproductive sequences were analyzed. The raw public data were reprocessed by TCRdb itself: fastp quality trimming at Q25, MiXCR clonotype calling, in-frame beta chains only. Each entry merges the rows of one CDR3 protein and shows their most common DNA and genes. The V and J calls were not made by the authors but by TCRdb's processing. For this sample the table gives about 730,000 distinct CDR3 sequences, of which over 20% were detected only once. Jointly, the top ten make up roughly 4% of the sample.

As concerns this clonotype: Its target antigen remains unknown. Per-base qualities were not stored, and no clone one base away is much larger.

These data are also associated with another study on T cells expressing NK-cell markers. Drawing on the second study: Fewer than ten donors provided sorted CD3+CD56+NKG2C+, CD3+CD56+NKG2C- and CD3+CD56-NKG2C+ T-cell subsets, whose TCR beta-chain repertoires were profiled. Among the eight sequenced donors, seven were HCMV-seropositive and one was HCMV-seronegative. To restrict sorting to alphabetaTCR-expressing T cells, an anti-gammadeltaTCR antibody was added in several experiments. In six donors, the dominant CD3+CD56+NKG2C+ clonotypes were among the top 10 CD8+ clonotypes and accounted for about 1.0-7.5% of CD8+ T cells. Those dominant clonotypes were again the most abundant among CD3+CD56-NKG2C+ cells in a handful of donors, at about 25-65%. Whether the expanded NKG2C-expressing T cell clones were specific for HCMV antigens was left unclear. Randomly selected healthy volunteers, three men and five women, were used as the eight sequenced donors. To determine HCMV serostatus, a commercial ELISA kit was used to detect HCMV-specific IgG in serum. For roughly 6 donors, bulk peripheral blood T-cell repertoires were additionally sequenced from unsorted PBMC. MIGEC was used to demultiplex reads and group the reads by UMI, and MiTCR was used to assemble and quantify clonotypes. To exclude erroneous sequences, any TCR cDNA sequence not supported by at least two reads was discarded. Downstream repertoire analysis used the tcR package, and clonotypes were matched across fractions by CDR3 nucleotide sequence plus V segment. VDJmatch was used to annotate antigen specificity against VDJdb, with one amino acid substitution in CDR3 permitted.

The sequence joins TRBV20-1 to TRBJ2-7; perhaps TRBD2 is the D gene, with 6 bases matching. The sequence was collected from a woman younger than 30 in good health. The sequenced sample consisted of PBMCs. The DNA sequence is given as TGCAGTGCTAGAGATCGAGGTAGCGGCTACGAGCAGTACTTC. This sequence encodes CSARDRGSGYEQYF.